These T cell receptor beta chains were read from a single sample in a study of cytomegalovirus exposure and HLA in healthy donors. Generated by immunoSEQ multiplex PCR, the TCRdb table keeps only in-frame clones and is missing some. The repertoire consists of some 140,000 clones, with about 90% occurring once and the leading ten covering less than 8%. Sequencing was performed on PBMCs. These receptors all come from a woman in her twenties or thirties in good health and CMV-seropositive. Each CDR3 is given with its conserved first and last residue. The order of the fields is clone size, V gene, J gene, D gene, CDR3 protein, CDR3 DNA. A D gene is named only where the DNA matches it firmly. Rows give clone size only sometimes, using once, few, many, or a class for an expanded clone.

>NA|TRBV29-1|TRBJ2-2|NA
CSVSHLQDGELFF
TGCAGCGTCTCCCACCTACAGGACGGGGAGCTGTTTTTT
>NA|TRBV5-1|TRBJ2-5|TRBD1
CASSLGDRETQYF
TGCGCCAGCAGCCTCGGGGACAGGGAGACCCAGTACTTC
>NA|TRBV5-1|TRBJ2-7|TRBD2
CASSLRLAGDYEQYF
TGCGCCAGCAGCTTACGACTAGCGGGGGACTACGAGCAGTACTTC
>NA|TRBV27|TRBJ2-7|NA
CASSCKVVDRLTYEQYF
TGTGCCAGCAGTTGCAAGGTAGTTGACAGGTTGACCTACGAGCAGTACTTC
>NA|TRBV9|TRBJ1-2|NA
CASSLSPGVANYGYTF
TGTGCCAGCAGCTTGTCACCAGGGGTTGCTAACTATGGCTACACCTTC
>once|TRBV28|TRBJ2-1|TRBD2
CASSLFSGGYNEQFF
TGTGCCAGCAGTTTATTTAGCGGGGGCTACAATGAGCAGTTCTTC
>NA|TRBV6-1|TRBJ2-1|NA
CASSEGQAYNEQFF
TGTGCCAGCAGTGAAGGACAGGCCTACAATGAGCAGTTCTTC
>NA|TRBV6-1|TRBJ2-7|TRBD2
CASSPGTSVYEQYF
TGTGCCAGCAGTCCAGGGACTAGCGTGTACGAGCAGTACTTC
>NA|TRBV19|TRBJ1-2|NA
CASSKTGSFYGYTF
TGTGCCAGTAGTAAGACCGGGTCTTTCTATGGCTACACCTTC
>NA|TRBV29-1|TRBJ1-1|TRBD1
CSVQPRRGWGTEAFF
TGCAGCGTCCAACCTCGCAGGGGGTGGGGCACTGAAGCTTTCTTT
>NA|TRBV2|TRBJ2-2|NA
CASHRLWGGVGELFF
TGTGCCAGCCACCGACTGTGGGGCGGTGTCGGGGAGCTGTTTTTT
>NA|TRBV5-1|TRBJ2-5|TRBD2
CASSLVSGTYQETQYF
TGCGCCAGCAGCTTGGTTAGCGGGACGTACCAAGAGACCCAGTACTTC
>NA|TRBV28|TRBJ1-1|NA
CASSLRGNTMNTEAFF
TGTGCCAGCAGTTTAAGGGGGAATACAATGAACACTGAAGCTTTCTTT
>NA|TRBV7-9|TRBJ2-7|TRBD2
CASRPPAGGSYEQYF
TGTGCCAGCAGGCCCCCAGCGGGGGGCTCCTACGAGCAGTACTTC
>once|TRBV7-9|TRBJ1-1|NA
CASSLEQNTEAFF
TGTGCCAGCAGCTTAGAACAGAACACTGAAGCTTTCTTT
>NA|TRBV25-1|TRBJ1-4|NA
CASSDGLGGVDEKLFF
TGTGCCAGCAGTGATGGTCTCGGAGGGGTCGATGAAAAACTGTTTTTT
>NA|TRBV5-1|TRBJ2-5|NA
CASSLMSGNQETQYF
TGCGCCAGCAGCTTGATGTCAGGGAATCAAGAGACCCAGTACTTC
>NA|TRBV27|TRBJ2-5|NA
CASSFGKTQYF
TGTGCCAGCAGTTTCGGGAAGACCCAGTACTTC
>NA|TRBV5-1|TRBJ1-1|NA
CASSFLQLNTEAFF
TGCGCCAGCAGCTTCCTACAGCTGAACACTGAAGCTTTCTTT
>NA|TRBV27|TRBJ2-7|TRBD2
CASSLSSGRGEQYF
TGTGCCAGCAGTTTGTCTAGCGGGAGGGGCGAGCAGTACTTC
>once|TRBV28|TRBJ2-1|NA
CASSPLTGPWNEQFF
TGTGCCAGCAGTCCATTGACAGGCCCGTGGAATGAGCAGTTCTTC
>NA|TRBV5-5|TRBJ2-2|TRBD2
CASSILAGDVGGELFF
TGTGCCAGCAGCATTCTAGCGGGAGATGTGGGCGGGGAGCTGTTTTTT
>NA|TRBV2|TRBJ1-5|NA
CASRRTREGNQPQHF
TGTGCCAGCAGGCGGACAAGGGAAGGGAATCAGCCCCAGCATTTT
>NA|TRBV6-1|TRBJ2-2|NA
CASGFTGTGELFF
TGTGCCAGCGGGTTTACAGGTACCGGGGAGCTGTTTTTT
>NA|TRBV27|TRBJ2-3|NA
CASSYEGRPQYF
TGTGCCAGCAGTTACGAGGGCAGACCGCAGTATTTT
>NA|TRBV5-1|TRBJ2-5|TRBD1
CASLQTTGAGETQYF
TGCGCCAGCCTACAAACGACAGGGGCCGGGGAGACCCAGTACTTC
>NA|TRBV7-9|TRBJ1-5|NA
CASSLDSSNQPQHF
TGTGCCAGCAGCCTAGACTCGAGCAATCAGCCCCAGCATTTT
>NA|TRBV7-2|TRBJ1-2|TRBD1
CASSLVRTGGGYTF
TGTGCCAGCAGCTTAGTGCGGACAGGGGGTGGCTACACCTTC
>NA|TRBV4-1|TRBJ2-7|NA
CASSQERFYEQYF
TGCGCCAGCAGCCAAGAGAGATTCTACGAGCAGTACTTC
>NA|TRBV2|TRBJ1-5|NA
CASSTGQTSNQPQHF
TGTGCCAGCAGTACCGGACAGACTAGCAATCAGCCCCAGCATTTT
>NA|TRBV11-1|TRBJ2-1|TRBD2
CASSPVSGRHNEQFF
TGTGCCAGCAGCCCCGTCAGCGGGAGGCACAATGAGCAGTTCTTC
>NA|TRBV9|TRBJ2-3|TRBD2
CASSAGGEPTDTQYF
TGTGCCAGCAGCGCGGGGGGGGAACCCACAGATACGCAGTATTTT
>NA|TRBV6-1|TRBJ2-3|NA
CASSEIPPGTSTDTQYF
TGTGCCAGCAGTGAAATTCCGCCAGGGACTAGCACAGATACGCAGTATTTT
>NA|TRBV15|TRBJ1-2|NA
CATSNHGGGGYTF
TGTGCCACCAGCAACCACGGGGGTGGAGGCTACACCTTC
>NA|TRBV7-9|TRBJ2-2|TRBD1
CASSPRQGEGELFF
TGTGCCAGCAGCCCTCGGCAGGGGGAGGGGGAGCTGTTTTTT
>NA|TRBV11-3|TRBJ1-4|TRBD1
CASSLDRVGEKLFF
TGTGCCAGCAGCCTGGACAGGGTGGGTGAAAAACTGTTTTTT
>NA|TRBV5-1|TRBJ1-1|NA
CASSWAGGNTEAFF
TGCGCCAGCAGCTGGGCCGGGGGGAACACTGAAGCTTTCTTT
>NA|TRBV7-9|TRBJ2-5|NA
CASSPPRHQETQYF
TGTGCCAGCAGCCCCCCGCGGCACCAAGAGACCCAGTACTTC
>NA|TRBV9|TRBJ2-1|TRBD2
CASSVEPSGNYNEQFF
TGTGCCAGCAGCGTAGAGCCTAGCGGGAATTACAATGAGCAGTTCTTC
>once|TRBV27|TRBJ2-5|TRBD1
CASSLFPLLTGEETQYF
TGTGCCAGCAGTTTATTCCCCCTCCTGACAGGGGAGGAGACCCAGTACTTC
>NA|TRBV18|TRBJ1-2|NA
CASSPPKGLPTF
TGTGCCAGCTCACCACCGAAGGGGTTGCCCACCTTC
>NA|TRBV10-3|TRBJ2-5|TRBD1
CAISEWDSQETQYF
TGTGCCATCAGTGAGTGGGACAGTCAAGAGACCCAGTACTTC